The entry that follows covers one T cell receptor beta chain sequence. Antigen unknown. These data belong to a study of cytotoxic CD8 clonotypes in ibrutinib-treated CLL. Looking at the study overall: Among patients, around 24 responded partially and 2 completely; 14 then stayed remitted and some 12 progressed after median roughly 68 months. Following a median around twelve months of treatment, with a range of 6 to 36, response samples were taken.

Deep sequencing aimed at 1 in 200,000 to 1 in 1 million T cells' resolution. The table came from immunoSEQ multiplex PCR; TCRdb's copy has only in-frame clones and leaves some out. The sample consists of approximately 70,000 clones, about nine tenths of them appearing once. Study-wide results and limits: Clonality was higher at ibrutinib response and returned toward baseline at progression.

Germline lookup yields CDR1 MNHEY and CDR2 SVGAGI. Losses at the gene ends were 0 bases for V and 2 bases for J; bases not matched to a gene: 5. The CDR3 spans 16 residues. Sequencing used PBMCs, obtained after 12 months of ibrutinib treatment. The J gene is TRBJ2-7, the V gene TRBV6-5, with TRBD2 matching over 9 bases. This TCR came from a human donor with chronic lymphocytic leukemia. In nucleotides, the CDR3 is TGTGCCAGCAGTTACTCCAGGGCGGGGGGGACCTACGAGCAGTACTTC. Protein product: CASSYSRAGGTYEQYF.